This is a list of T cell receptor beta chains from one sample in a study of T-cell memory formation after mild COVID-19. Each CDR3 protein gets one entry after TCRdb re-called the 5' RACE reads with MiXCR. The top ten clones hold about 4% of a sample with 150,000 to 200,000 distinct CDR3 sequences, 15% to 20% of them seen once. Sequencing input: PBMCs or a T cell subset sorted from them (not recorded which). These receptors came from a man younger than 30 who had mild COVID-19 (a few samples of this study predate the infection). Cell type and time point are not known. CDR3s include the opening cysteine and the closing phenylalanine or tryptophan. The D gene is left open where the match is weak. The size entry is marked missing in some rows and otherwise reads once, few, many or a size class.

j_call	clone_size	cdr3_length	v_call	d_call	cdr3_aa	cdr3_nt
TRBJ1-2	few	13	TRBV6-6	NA	CASSYAQGGGYTF	TGTGCCAGCAGTTACGCACAGGGCGGTGGCTACACCTTC
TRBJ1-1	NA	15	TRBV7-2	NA	CASRIRGNMNTEAFF	TGTGCCAGCAGGATACGGGGCAACATGAACACTGAAGCTTTCTTT
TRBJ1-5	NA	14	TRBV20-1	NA	CSADTGLSNQPQHF	TGCAGTGCTGACACAGGTTTAAGCAATCAGCCCCAGCATTTT
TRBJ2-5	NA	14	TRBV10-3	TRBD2	CAIKASGNQETQYF	TGTGCCATCAAAGCTAGCGGGAACCAAGAGACCCAGTACTTC
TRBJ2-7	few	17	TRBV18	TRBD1	CASSPRTGHRNSYEQYF	TGTGCCAGCTCACCGAGGACAGGGCACAGGAACTCCTACGAGCAGTACTTC
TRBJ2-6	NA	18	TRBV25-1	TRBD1	CASSVDRVGTSGANVLTF	TGTGCCAGCAGTGTGGACAGGGTTGGAACCTCTGGGGCCAACGTCCTGACTTTC
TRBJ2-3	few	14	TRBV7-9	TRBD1	CASSWGQGTDTQYF	TGTGCCAGCAGCTGGGGACAGGGGACAGATACGCAGTATTTT
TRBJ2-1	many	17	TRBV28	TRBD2	CASSLLRGTSGRNEQFF	TGTGCCAGCAGTTTACTCCGGGGGACTAGCGGACGGAATGAGCAGTTCTTC
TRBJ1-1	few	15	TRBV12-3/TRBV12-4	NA	CASTLSRHKNTEAFF	TGTGCCAGCACCCTAAGTAGGCATAAGAACACTGAAGCTTTCTTT
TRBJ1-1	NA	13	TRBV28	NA	CASSFWLNTEAFF	TGTGCCAGCAGTTTTTGGCTGAACACTGAAGCTTTCTTT
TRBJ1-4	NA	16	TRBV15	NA	CATSRVHGGTNEKLFF	TGTGCCACCAGCAGAGTCCATGGAGGCACTAATGAAAAACTGTTTTTT
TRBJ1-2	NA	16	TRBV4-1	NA	CASSRTTGGDFYGYTF	TGCGCCAGCAGCCGAACAACGGGAGGGGACTTCTATGGCTACACCTTC
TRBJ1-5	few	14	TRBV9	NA	CASSVQGNNQPQHF	TGTGCCAGCAGCGTACAGGGGAACAATCAGCCCCAGCATTTT
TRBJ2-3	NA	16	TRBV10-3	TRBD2	CAISEGLAGGLDTQYF	TGTGCCATCAGTGAGGGACTAGCGGGGGGTCTTGATACGCAGTATTTT
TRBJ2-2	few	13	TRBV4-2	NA	CASSHRGSGELFF	TGTGCCAGCAGCCACAGGGGTTCCGGGGAGCTGTTTTTT
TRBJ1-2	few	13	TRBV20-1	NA	CSAGGVTNYGYTF	TGCAGTGCAGGAGGTGTCACAAACTATGGCTACACCTTC
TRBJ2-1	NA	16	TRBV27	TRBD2	CASSLSRPGGSNEQFF	TGTGCCAGCAGTTTATCCCGGCCGGGGGGATCTAATGAGCAGTTCTTC
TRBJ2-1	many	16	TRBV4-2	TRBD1	CASSPRSGGNGYEQFF	TGTGCCAGCAGCCCCCGGTCAGGGGGCAATGGGTATGAGCAGTTCTTC
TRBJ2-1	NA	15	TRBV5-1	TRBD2	CASSLGDYNRNEQFF	TGCGCCAGCAGCTTGGGGGACTACAATCGCAATGAGCAGTTCTTC
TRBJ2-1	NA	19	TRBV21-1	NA	CASSKVGLAGINTYNEQFF	TGTGCCAGCAGCAAAGTAGGACTAGCGGGGATTAACACCTACAATGAGCAGTTCTTC
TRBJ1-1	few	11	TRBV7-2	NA	CASSLAREAFF	TGTGCCAGCAGCTTAGCCCGTGAAGCTTTCTTT
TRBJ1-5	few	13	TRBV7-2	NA	CASSLDAGQPQHF	TGTGCCAGCAGCTTAGATGCGGGCCAGCCCCAGCATTTT
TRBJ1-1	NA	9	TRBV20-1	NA	CSAQGEAFF	TGCAGTGCCCAGGGTGAAGCTTTCTTT
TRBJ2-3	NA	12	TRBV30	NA	CAWSGGPDTQYF	TGTGCCTGGAGCGGGGGTCCAGATACGCAGTATTTT
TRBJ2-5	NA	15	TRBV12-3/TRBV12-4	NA	CASSLGTARGETQYF	TGTGCCAGCAGTTTAGGGACGGCAAGGGGAGAGACCCAGTACTTC
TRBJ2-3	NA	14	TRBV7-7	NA	CAVGTGLGTDTQYF	TGTGCCGTCGGAACGGGACTGGGCACAGATACGCAGTATTTT
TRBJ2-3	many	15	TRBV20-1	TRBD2	CSASPSSGGADTQYF	TGCAGTGCTAGCCCCTCTAGCGGGGGCGCAGATACGCAGTATTTT
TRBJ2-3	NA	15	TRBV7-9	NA	CASSPRDSDADTQYF	TGTGCCAGCAGCCCCCGGGACTCGGACGCAGATACGCAGTATTTT
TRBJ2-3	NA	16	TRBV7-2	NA	CASSSASVPSTDTQYF	TGTGCCAGCAGCTCCGCTAGCGTACCCAGCACAGATACGCAGTATTTT
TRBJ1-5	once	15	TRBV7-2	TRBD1	CASSLDRGSYQPQHF	TGTGCCAGCAGCTTGGACAGGGGGTCGTATCAGCCCCAGCATTTT
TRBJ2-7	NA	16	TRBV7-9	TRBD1	CASSLGGTGQSYEQYF	TGTGCCAGCAGCTTAGGGGGGACAGGGCAATCCTACGAGCAGTACTTC
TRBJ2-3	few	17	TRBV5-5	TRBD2	CASSLARLAGGEGTQYF	TGTGCCAGCAGCTTGGCCCGACTAGCGGGGGGTGAGGGTACGCAGTATTTT
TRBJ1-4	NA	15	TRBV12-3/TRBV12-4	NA	CASSAGQGGWEKLFF	TGTGCCAGCAGTGCAGGTCAGGGAGGTTGGGAAAAACTGTTTTTT
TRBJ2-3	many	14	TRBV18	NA	CASSPPASTDTQYF	TGTGCCAGCTCACCACCGGCCAGCACAGATACGCAGTATTTT
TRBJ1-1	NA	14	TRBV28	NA	CASSLTVTWTEAFF	TGTGCCAGCAGCCTGACCGTGACGTGGACTGAAGCTTTCTTT
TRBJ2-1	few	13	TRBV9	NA	CASSVDSEHEQFF	TGTGCCAGCAGCGTAGATTCAGAACATGAGCAGTTCTTC
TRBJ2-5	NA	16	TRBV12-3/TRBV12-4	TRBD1	CASSPTKDRPRETQYF	TGTGCCAGCAGCCCGACCAAGGACAGGCCCCGGGAGACCCAGTACTTC
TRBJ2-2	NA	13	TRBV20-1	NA	CSARVLVTGELFF	TGCAGTGCTAGAGTCTTAGTAACCGGGGAGCTGTTTTTT
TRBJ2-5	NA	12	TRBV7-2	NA	CASSSNPGPEYF	TGTGCCAGCAGCTCCAACCCGGGACCAGAATACTTC
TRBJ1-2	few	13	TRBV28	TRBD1	CASRPDRGHGYTF	TGTGCCAGCAGGCCCGACAGGGGCCACGGCTACACCTTC
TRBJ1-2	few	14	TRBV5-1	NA	CASSLEGTDRGYTF	TGCGCCAGCAGCTTGGAAGGGACCGATCGTGGCTACACCTTC
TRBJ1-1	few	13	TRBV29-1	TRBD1	CSVGDRANTEAFF	TGCAGCGTGGGGGACAGGGCGAACACTGAAGCTTTCTTT
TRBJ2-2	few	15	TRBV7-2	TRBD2	CASTQRGSNTGELFF	TGTGCCAGCACCCAGCGGGGCTCGAACACCGGGGAGCTGTTTTTT
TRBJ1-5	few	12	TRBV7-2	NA	CASSLDQGLQHF	TGTGCCAGCAGCTTGGATCAGGGACTCCAGCATTTT
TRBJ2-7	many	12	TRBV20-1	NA	CSAKGRVDEQYF	TGCAGTGCTAAGGGCAGGGTAGACGAGCAGTACTTC
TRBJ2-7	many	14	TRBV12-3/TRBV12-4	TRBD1	CASSLGGSPGQGNF	TGTGCCAGCAGTTTGGGTGGCTCTCCCGGACAGGGGAACTTC